These 8 T cell receptor beta chains originate from one sample sequenced in a study of shared clonotypes between healthy human individuals. Data came from immunoSEQ multiplex PCR; TCRdb stores just in-frame clones and leaves some out. Here the sample spans around 1.6 million clones, 95% to 99% being singletons. The sequencing input was naive CD4+ T cells sorted from blood. Subset described: CD45RA+ positively selected. The receptors were gathered from a man aged 25-40 years in good health.

The chain is built from TRBV7-3 and TRBJ2-1; 8 bases are shared with TRBD2. This CDR3 contains 15 residues. The germline CDR1 and CDR2 sequences are SGHTA and FQGTGA. V was clipped by 5 bases and J by 8 bases; unmatched bases: 11. The CDR3 region is CASSITGTSIDEQFF. In DNA form, the CDR3 reads TGTGCCAGCAGCATCACAGGGACTAGTATCGATGAGCAGTTCTTC. The whole variable domain, remainder taken from reference TRBV7-3 and TRBJ2-1, is GAGVSQTPSNKVTEKGKYVELRCDPISGHTALYWYRQSLGQGPEFLIYFQGTGAADDSGLPNDRFFAVRPEGSVSTLKIQRTERGDSAVYLCASSITGTSIDEQFFGPGTRLTVL.

The CDR3 bases are TGTGCCAGCAGCGTCGGCACCTCCAGCAGGGGAAAAGAGACCCAGTACTTC. As protein: CASSVGTSSRGKETQYF. This chain links TRBV11-2 with TRBJ2-5; D possibly corresponds to TRBD1 (6 bases). Looked up from germline, CDR1 is SGHAT and CDR2 is FQNNGV. CDR3 length: 17 amino acids. With 5 bases removed from V and 3 bases from J, the gap between germline ends came to 22 bases.

This rearrangement joins TRBV9 to TRBJ2-7; D is uncertain. V shed 4 bases and J shed 5 bases, with 16 bases lying between them. CDR3 length equals 14 residues. The germline gives CDR1 SGDLS, CDR2 YYNGEE. The CDR3 reads CASSPEIARHEQYF. In DNA, the CDR3 is TGTGCCAGCAGCCCAGAAATCGCTAGGCACGAGCAGTACTTC.

V gene TRBV18 combines with J gene TRBJ1-2, with TRBD1 matching over 7 bases. J gave up 3 bases and V 5 bases, and 6 bases lay outside the gene matches. The germline CDR1 and CDR2 sequences are KGHSH and LQKENI. CDR3 length: 14 amino acids. The CDR3 protein is CASSSTGRDYGYTF. CDR3 sequence (DNA): TGTGCCAGCTCATCGACAGGGAGAGACTATGGCTACACCTTC.

This chain uses TRBV13 with TRBJ2-1; 9 bases align to TRBD2. CDR3 length: 14 amino acids. Germline CDR1 and CDR2: PRHDT and FYEKMQ (reference sequence). V was clipped by 1 base and J by 14 bases; unmatched bases: 9. The CDR3 sequence is CASSLVGAGGPEFF. CDR3 DNA sequence: TGTGCCAGCAGCTTAGTAGGGGCGGGAGGGCCAGAGTTCTTC.

The chain is built from TRBV10-1 and TRBJ2-2; 11 bases map to TRBD1. CDR3 length equals 15 residues. V lost 6 bases and J lost 7; bases outside the gene matches: 7. Germline values: CDR1 WNHNN, CDR2 SYGVQD (reference sequence). CDR3 nucleotide sequence: TGCGCCAGCAGCCCCAGGACAGGGGGCTACGGGGAGCTGTTTTTT. Translating gives CASSPRTGGYGELFF.

The sample holds one count of this clone. The chain links TRBV5-1 to TRBJ1-1; 7 nucleotides line up with TRBD1. V lost 1 base to trimming and J lost 5 bases; unmatched junction nucleotides: 8. The CDR3 has 15 residues. Germline V CDR1 and CDR2: SGHRS, YFSETQ. The CDR3 DNA reads TGCGCCAGCAGCTTGATACAGGGGAGCGGGACTGAAGCTTTCTTT. This sequence encodes CASSLIQGSGTEAFF. Together with reference TRBV5-1 and TRBJ1-1, the CDR3 gives the full variable domain: KAGVTQTPRYLIKTRGQQVTLSCSPISGHRSVSWYQQTPGQGLQFLFEYFSETQRNKGNFPGRFSGRQFSNSRSEMNVSTLELGDSALYLCASSLIQGSGTEAFFGQGTRLTVV.

Turning to this clone: The sample contains more than one DNA sequence encoding this CDR3. The CDR3, as DNA: TGCGCCAGCAGCTTGGGACTAGCGGGCAACAATGAGCAGTTCTTC. Its protein is CASSLGLAGNNEQFF. The chain carries TRBV5-1 and TRBJ2-1, with 10 nucleotides matching TRBD2. There are 15 residues in the CDR3. The junction had 2 bases not matched to a gene; V was cut back by 0 bases and J by 5 bases. In germline, CDR1 is SGHRS, CDR2 YFSETQ.